The next 22 T cell receptor beta chains were all read from a single sample in a study of blood T cell repertoires in COVID-19 (dated by TCRdb to the early 2020s). The library was generated by the immunoSEQ multiplex PCR assay. As stored in TCRdb, this immuneACCESS dataset retains in-frame rearrangements with V and J assigned. A fraction of the clones does not appear; measured against another copy, unresolved V genes explain less than half of the discrepancy, and the remainder lacks a known reason. This sample is represented by 310,000 or so clones; around 87% of them were singletons. The ten largest account for under 4.5% of the sample. The sequencing input was peripheral blood. Every receptor here comes from a woman in her forties or fifties with active or convalescent COVID-19.

The CDR3 is CASSLIAATEAFF. The CDR3 nucleotides read TGTGCCAGCAGTTTAATTGCGGCAACTGAAGCTTTCTTT. The rearrangement joins TRBV12-3 or TRBV12-4 to TRBJ1-1; D is undetermined. Trimming removed 2 bases at V and 5 bases at J, with 9 bases between. The CDR3 spans 13 residues.

This sequence joins TRBV3-1 (or the pseudogene TRBV3-2) and TRBJ1-1, with D possibly being TRBD1 (6 bases). CDR3 length: 13 amino acids. Trimming stripped 2 bases from V and 6 bases from J, with 10 bases between. Germline-derived CDR1 and CDR2 are LGHDT and YNNKEL (reference sequence). The DNA for the CDR3 is TGTGCCAGCAGCCAAAAGGGGGGGCCTGAAGCTTTCTTT. Amino acid sequence: CASSQKGGPEAFF.

V usage is TRBV2 and J usage is TRBJ1-1; D possibly corresponds to TRBD1 (5 bases). V lost 3 bases to trimming and J lost 2 bases, with 7 bases between them. CDR3 length: 13 residues. Per the germline V gene, CDR1 is SNHLY and CDR2 is FYNNEI. The CDR3 here is CASSDRVNTEAFF. The CDR3 region has the DNA TGTGCCAGCAGTGACAGGGTCAACACTGAAGCTTTCTTT.

The table lists this clone with a count of one. The chain recombines TRBV28 with TRBJ1-4; 7 positions match TRBD1. The CDR3 covers 15 residues. The V and J ends lost 6 bases and 5 bases, in that order; junction bases with no gene match: 9. Germline assignment: CDR1 MDHEN and CDR2 SYDVKM. CDR3 region: CASSAHGTENEKLFF. The CDR3 DNA reads TGTGCCAGCAGCGCCCATGGGACAGAAAATGAAAAACTGTTTTTT.

The chain uses TRBV2 and TRBJ2-2; 8 positions agree with TRBD1. Germline V gene lookup returns CDR1 SNHLY and CDR2 FYNNEI. CDR3 length: 16 residues. The ends lost 5 bases at V and 1 base at J; junction bases unmatched: 6. CDR3 sequence (DNA): TGTGCCAGCAGTTTCAGGGGGCAATGGAACACCGGGGAGCTGTTTTTT. Translation: CASSFRGQWNTGELFF.

The V and J genes are TRBV5-4 and TRBJ2-7, with TRBD2 matching 15 bases. Germline V gene lookup returns CDR1 SGHNT and CDR2 YYREEE (reference sequence). J was trimmed by 5 bases and V by 10 bases; bases with no gene match: 16. This CDR3 contains 17 residues. The chain's CDR3 is CASQPGLAGGSAHEQYF. Written as DNA, the CDR3 is TGTGCCTCCCAACCGGGACTAGCGGGAGGAAGCGCGCACGAGCAGTACTTC.

The V call is TRBV19, the J call TRBJ1-1, with 8 bases lining up with TRBD1. The CDR3 length is 14 residues. The trim removed 8 bases at V and 3 bases at J, leaving 8 bases unmatched. Per the germline V gene, CDR1 is LNHDA and CDR2 is SQIVND (reference sequence). CDR3 region: CASCRTGKYTEAFF. CDR3 nucleotides: TGTGCCAGTTGCCGGACAGGGAAATACACTGAAGCTTTCTTT.

The chain employs TRBV11-2 and TRBJ2-1; 11 nucleotides align to TRBD2. Looked up from germline, CDR1 is SGHAT and CDR2 is FQNNGV. J lost 5 bases, V lost 3 bases, and 6 bases had no gene match. The CDR3 has 16 residues. The DNA for the CDR3 is TGTGCCAGCAGCTTCCTAACTAGCGGGAGTAACAATGAGCAGTTCTTC. It is translated as CASSFLTSGSNNEQFF.

The chain has TRBV3-1 (or the pseudogene TRBV3-2) and TRBJ1-2, with unresolved D. The V end was cut by 1 base, the J end by 0 bases, with 6 bases between. The germline V gene has CDR1 LGHDT and CDR2 YNNKEL (reference sequence). CDR3 size: 14 residues. CDR3 in DNA: TGTGCCAGCAGCCAAGGCCAGGCTAACTATGGCTACACCTTC. Translated: CASSQGQANYGYTF.

The chain combines TRBV3-1 (or the pseudogene TRBV3-2) with TRBJ2-3; 16 positions agree with TRBD2. From germline, CDR1 is LGHDT and CDR2 YNNKEL (reference sequence). This CDR3 comprises 19 residues. J was trimmed by 2 bases and V by 1 base; bases with no gene match: 6. DNA of the CDR3: TGTGCCAGCAGCCAAGTTGGGACTAGCGGGGGGGACATCACAGATACGCAGTATTTT. Its translation: CASSQVGTSGGDITDTQYF.

V usage is TRBV28 and J usage is TRBJ1-3, with 7 nucleotides matching TRBD1. CDR3 length: 15 residues. Unmatched junction bases numbered 4, after V lost 1 base and J lost 4 bases. Germline values: CDR1 MDHEN, CDR2 SYDVKM. DNA for the CDR3: TGTGCCAGCAGTTTATCACAGGGGATCGGAAACACCATATATTTT. This translates into CASSLSQGIGNTIYF.

CDR3 coding DNA: TGCGCCAGCAGCTTCGTGACAGGGGTAAACTACGAGCAGTACTTC. Encoded protein: CASSFVTGVNYEQYF. The V call is TRBV5-1, the J call TRBJ2-7; 8 bases map to TRBD1. The V gene end was trimmed by 2 bases and the J gene end by 3 bases; junction bases not matched to a gene: 7. Per the germline V gene, CDR1 is SGHRS and CDR2 is YFSETQ. The CDR3 contains 15 residues.

CDR3 coding DNA: TGTGCCAGTAGTCCCCGTGGGGCTCCAGCCTCCTACGAGCAGTACTTC. Protein sequence: CASSPRGAPASYEQYF. The chain joins TRBV19 to TRBJ2-7; D might be TRBD1 (5 bases). Germline lookup yields CDR1 LNHDA and CDR2 SQIVND (reference sequence). This CDR3 contains 16 residues. Deletions cut 5 bases from V and 0 bases from J, with 17 bases between.

In its sample, this clone was seen once. This chain joins TRBV7-2 and TRBJ2-5; possible D gene TRBD2, 5 bases. Germline V gene lookup returns CDR1 SGHTA and CDR2 FQGNSA. The CDR3 totals 14 residues. V was cut by 3 bases and J by 1 base, with 9 bases left in between. DNA of the CDR3: TGTGCCAGCAGCTTGGCGGGTCCCCAAGAGACCCAGTACTTC. Translating gives CASSLAGPQETQYF.

A single count supports this clone. This chain joins TRBV19 and TRBJ2-5, with D maybe TRBD1 (5 bases). V lost 7 bases to trimming and J lost 5 bases, with 14 bases between them. This CDR3 region has 13 residues. Per the germline V gene, CDR1 is LNHDA and CDR2 is SQIVND (reference sequence). CDR3 in DNA: TGTGCCAGTAATCCAGGGATCGCTGAGACCCAGTACTTC. Translating it yields CASNPGIAETQYF.

The chain employs TRBV19 and TRBJ2-1; D gene unclear. With 1 base removed from V and 4 bases from J, the gap between germline ends came to 5 bases. CDR3 length: 13 amino acids. The germline CDR1 and CDR2 sequences are LNHDA and SQIVND (reference sequence). Here the CDR3 DNA reads TGTGCCAGTAGTATAGGAGGATACAATGAGCAGTTCTTC. Protein product: CASSIGGYNEQFF.

This clone was recorded once. The chain is built from TRBV7-6 and TRBJ1-3, with D possibly TRBD1 on 6 matching bases. Germline loops: CDR1 SGHVS, CDR2 FNYEAQ. The CDR3 is made up of 15 amino acids. Trimming pared 2 bases from V and 4 bases from J, leaving 12 bases between. The CDR3 reads CASSLRGAEGNTIYF. The CDR3 bases are TGTGCCAGCAGCTTACGGGGGGCAGAAGGAAACACCATATATTTT.

The V call is TRBV11-3, the J call TRBJ2-3, with D possibly being TRBD2 (6 bases). The CDR3 has 13 amino acids. The V end was cut by 0 bases, the J end by 7 bases, with 8 bases between. Germline-derived CDR1 and CDR2 are SGHNT and YENEEA. The CDR3 spells CASSLDAGNTQYF. For the CDR3, the DNA is TGTGCCAGCAGCTTAGATGCGGGAAATACGCAGTATTTT.

The CDR3 loop reads CSASSAGLVQPQHF. Written as DNA, the CDR3 is TGCAGTGCTAGTTCCGCAGGACTGGTCCAGCCCCAGCATTTT. The V gene is TRBV20-1, the J gene TRBJ1-5; D is unclear. Trimming took off 3 bases at V and 7 bases at J, with 16 bases between the two ends. CDR1 and CDR2 from the germline V gene are DFQATT and SNEGSKA (reference sequence). The length of the CDR3 is 14 residues.

The chain links TRBV7-6 to TRBJ1-1; 9 positions agree with TRBD1. CDR1 is SGHVS, CDR2 FNYEAQ, per germline. With V trimmed by 6 bases and J by 6 bases, 11 bases remained unmatched. The CDR3 runs 15 residues. CDR3 coding DNA: TGTGCCAGCAGTTCAACGGGGACAGGGACTGCTGAAGCTTTCTTT. It yields the protein CASSSTGTGTAEAFF.

This CDR3 reads CASSFLDRVSYEQYF. CDR3 coding DNA: TGTGCCAGCAGCTTTCTCGACAGGGTTTCCTACGAGCAGTACTTC. The V gene is TRBV5-4, the J gene TRBJ2-7, with 7 bases fitting TRBD1. Germline loops: CDR1 SGHNT, CDR2 YYREEE (reference sequence). The CDR3 extends over 15 amino acids. The ends lost 2 bases at V and 1 base at J; junction bases unmatched: 6.

V and J are TRBV19 and TRBJ2-1; 12 bases agree with TRBD2. Germline lookup yields CDR1 LNHDA and CDR2 SQIVND (reference sequence). The CDR3 extends over 19 amino acids. Unmatched junction bases numbered 11, after V lost 5 bases and J lost 0 bases. The CDR3 sequence: CASSALAGGLTTSYNEQFF. CDR3 sequence (DNA): TGTGCCAGTAGTGCCCTAGCGGGAGGGCTTACCACCTCCTACAATGAGCAGTTCTTC.